This T cell receptor (beta chain) was recovered during a study of blood T cell repertoires in COVID-19. Overall study: Whether acute or convalescent, the COVID-19 samples came from the United States, Italy and Spain. PBMCs, B-cell-depleted T cells, or T cells provided the cDNA or gDNA that made up the material.

The data were produced by immunoSEQ multiplex PCR, yet TCRdb's version contains in-frame clones alone and is incomplete. Of around 220,000 clones in the sample, roughly 90% are singletons; the top ten hold about 6.3%. The CDR3 covers 15 residues. Per the germline V gene, CDR1 is PRHDT and CDR2 is FYEKMQ (reference sequence). Between the trimmed V and J ends, which lost 5 bases and 2 bases, there was a span of 15 bases. Those enrolled, adults aged roughly 18 to 90 years, came from about two dozen US areas. Cohorts were assigned according to the clinical history that participants reported. The sequenced sample consisted of PBMCs or T cells enriched from blood (not recorded which). The V and J genes are TRBV13 and TRBJ1-1; no firm D call. The receptor was derived from a woman aged 25 to 39 with acute COVID-19. The CDR3: CASSQPTAGNTEAFF. CDR3 DNA sequence: TGTGCCAGCAGCCAACCGACGGCGGGTAACACTGAAGCTTTCTTT.